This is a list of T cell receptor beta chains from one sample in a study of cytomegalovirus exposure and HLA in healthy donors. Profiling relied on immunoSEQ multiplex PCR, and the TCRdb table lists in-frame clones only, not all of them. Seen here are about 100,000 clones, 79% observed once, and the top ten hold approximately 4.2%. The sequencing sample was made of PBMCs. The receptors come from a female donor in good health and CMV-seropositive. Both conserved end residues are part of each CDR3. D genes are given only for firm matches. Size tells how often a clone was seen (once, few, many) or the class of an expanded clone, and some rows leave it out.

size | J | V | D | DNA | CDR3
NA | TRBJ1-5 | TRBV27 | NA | TGTGCCAGCAGCCCCAGAGGACACCGGGGGAATCAGCCCCAGCATTTT | CASSPRGHRGNQPQHF
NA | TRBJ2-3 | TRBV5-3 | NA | TGTGCCAGAAGCCAAAAATGTAGCACAGATACGCAGTATTTT | CARSQKCSTDTQYF
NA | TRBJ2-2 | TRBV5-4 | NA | TGTGCCAGCAGCTTGGGGACTGGGAACACCGGGGAGCTGTTTTTT | CASSLGTGNTGELFF
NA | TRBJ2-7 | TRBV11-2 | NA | TGTGCCAGCAGCTTAGCCCCACCCTACGAGCAGTACTTC | CASSLAPPYEQYF
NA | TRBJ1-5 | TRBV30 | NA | TGTGCCTGGAGTCTAGGTGGCAATCAGCCCCAGCATTTT | CAWSLGGNQPQHF
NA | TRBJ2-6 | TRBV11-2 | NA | TGTGCCAGCAGCCCTCGCGTTGGGGCTGGGGCCAACGGCCTGACTTTC | CASSPRVGAGANGLTF
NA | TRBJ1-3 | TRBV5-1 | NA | TGCGCCAGCAGCTTGGGAGGAGAGGAGCGGGCAGGAAACACCATATATTTT | CASSLGGEERAGNTIYF
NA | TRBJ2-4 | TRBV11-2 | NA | TGTGCCAGCAGCTCAGGGCGCCTTCAGTACTTC | CASSSGRLQYF
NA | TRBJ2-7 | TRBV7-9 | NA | TGTGCCAGCAGCTTCCCCGGCGAGCAGTACTTC | CASSFPGEQYF
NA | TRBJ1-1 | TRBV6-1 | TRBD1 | TGTGCCAGCAGTAGACAGGGTAACACTGAAGCTTTCTTT | CASSRQGNTEAFF
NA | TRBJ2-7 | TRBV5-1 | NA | TGCGCCAGCAGCTCGACGACAGGTGTCTACGAGCAGTACTTC | CASSSTTGVYEQYF
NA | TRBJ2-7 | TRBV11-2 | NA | TGTGCCAGCAGGGCTCGGAGTGGCCCGGTGGGCGAGCAGTACTTC | CASRARSGPVGEQYF
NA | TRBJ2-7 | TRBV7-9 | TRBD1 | TGTGCCAGCAGCTTTGGACAGGAATACGAGCAGTACTTC | CASSFGQEYEQYF
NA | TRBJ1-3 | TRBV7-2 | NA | TGTGCCAGCAGCGGCCCCTCTGGAAACACCATATATTTT | CASSGPSGNTIYF
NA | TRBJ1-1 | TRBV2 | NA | TGTGCCAGCAGTGAAGCGCGGGGGCGAACTGAAGCTTTCTTT | CASSEARGRTEAFF
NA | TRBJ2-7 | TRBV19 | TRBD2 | TGTGCCAGTAGTAGGGGACTAGCGGGGAGCGTCTACGAGCAGTACTTC | CASSRGLAGSVYEQYF
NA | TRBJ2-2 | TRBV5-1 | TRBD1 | TGCGCCAGCAGCCTCCCGGACAGGGTTCATACCGGGGAGCTGTTTTTT | CASSLPDRVHTGELFF
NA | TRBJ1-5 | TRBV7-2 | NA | TGTGCCAGCAGCACTTTTCAGGGCTCTCAGCATTTT | CASSTFQGSQHF
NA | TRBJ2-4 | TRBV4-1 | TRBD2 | TGCGCCAGCAGCCAAGATGGCGGGGGGTTCAGTCAGTACTTC | CASSQDGGGFSQYF
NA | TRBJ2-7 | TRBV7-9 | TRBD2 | TGTTCCAGCAGCTTAGGTAGCGGGGGCGACTCCTACGAGCAGTACTTC | CSSSLGSGGDSYEQYF
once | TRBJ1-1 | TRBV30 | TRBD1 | TGTGCCTGGAGTGTACAAACTGGGACAGGGAGAGCTTTCTTT | CAWSVQTGTGRAFF
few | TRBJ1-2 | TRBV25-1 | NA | TGTGCCAGCAGTGACCCGACCAGGGGCGTCAGCTATGGCTACACCTTC | CASSDPTRGVSYGYTF
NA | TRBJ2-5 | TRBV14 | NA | TGTGCCAGCAGCCTCGGTGTTAGGGGCACCTCGGAGACCCAGTACTTC | CASSLGVRGTSETQYF
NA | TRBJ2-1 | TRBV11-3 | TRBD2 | TGTGCCAGCAGCTTTAGGGTTGGGACTAGCGGGAGCGCTGAGCAGTTCTTC | CASSFRVGTSGSAEQFF
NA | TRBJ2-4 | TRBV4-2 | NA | TGTGCCAGCAGCCAAGGATCATTTGGGCTTACCAAAAACAGTCAGTACTTC | CASSQGSFGLTKNSQYF
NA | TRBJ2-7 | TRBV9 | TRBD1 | TGTGCCAGCAGCGTAGCGGGACAGTGGACCTACGAGCAGTACTTC | CASSVAGQWTYEQYF
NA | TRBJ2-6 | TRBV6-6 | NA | TGTGCCAGCAGGTCCGGACAGTCTGGGGCCAACGTCCTGACTTTC | CASRSGQSGANVLTF
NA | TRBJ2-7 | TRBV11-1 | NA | TGTGCCAGCAGCCCCTGGACAGAAGACTACGAGCAGTACTTC | CASSPWTEDYEQYF
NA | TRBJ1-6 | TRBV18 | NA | TGTGCCAGCTCACCACAACTGGGCCCCCTCCACTTT | CASSPQLGPLHF
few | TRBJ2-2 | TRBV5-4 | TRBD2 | TGTGCCAGCAGCGTACCGGGACTAGCGGGGACCGGGGAGCTGTTTTTT | CASSVPGLAGTGELFF
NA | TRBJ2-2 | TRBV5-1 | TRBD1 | TGCGCCAGCAGCTTGAAAGGGGGCAACACCGGGGAGCTGTTTTTT | CASSLKGGNTGELFF
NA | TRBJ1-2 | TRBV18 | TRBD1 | TGTGCCAGCTCAGGCGGACAGGGAAGGGCTGGCTACACCTTC | CASSGGQGRAGYTF
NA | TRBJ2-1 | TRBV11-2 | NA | TGTGCCAGCAGCTTAGGACTAGAATACAATGAGCAGTTCTTC | CASSLGLEYNEQFF
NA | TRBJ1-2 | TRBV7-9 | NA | TGTTCCAGCAGCTTAGACGGGTATGGCTACACCTTC | CSSSLDGYGYTF
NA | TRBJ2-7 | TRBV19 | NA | TGTGCCAGTAGCGTCTTTGTGGGGGCGTACGAGCAGTACTTC | CASSVFVGAYEQYF
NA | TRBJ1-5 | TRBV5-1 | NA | TGCGCCAGCAGCTTACGGGGGGACAATCAGCCCCAGCATTTT | CASSLRGDNQPQHF
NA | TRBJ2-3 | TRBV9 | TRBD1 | TGTGCCAGCAGCGTAGTGGGACAGGGCACAGATACGCAGTATTTT | CASSVVGQGTDTQYF
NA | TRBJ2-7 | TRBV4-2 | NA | TGTGCCAGCAGCCAAGGAGGAGGGTCAAGCCTCTACGAGCAGTACTTC | CASSQGGGSSLYEQYF
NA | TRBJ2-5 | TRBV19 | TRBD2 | TGTGCCAGTAAAGAGGTAGCGGGGGGAGGGGAAGAGACCCAGTACTTC | CASKEVAGGGEETQYF
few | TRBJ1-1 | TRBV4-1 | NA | TGCGCCAGCAGCTCCCCGACAGTCAGGACTGAAGCTTTCTTT | CASSSPTVRTEAFF
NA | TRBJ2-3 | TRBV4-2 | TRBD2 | TGTGCCAGCAGCCCGTGGACTAGCGGGGAGGCGGATACGCAGTATTTT | CASSPWTSGEADTQYF
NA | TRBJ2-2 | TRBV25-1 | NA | TGTGCCAGCAGTGATATCCGGCTCCAGGGCACCGGGGAGCTGTTTTTT | CASSDIRLQGTGELFF
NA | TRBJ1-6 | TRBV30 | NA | TGTGCCTGGAGGGCGCGGAATTCACCCCTCCACTTT | CAWRARNSPLHF
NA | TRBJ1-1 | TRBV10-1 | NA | TGCGCCAGCAGTGGGACACCCAGGAACACTGAAGCTTTCTTT | CASSGTPRNTEAFF
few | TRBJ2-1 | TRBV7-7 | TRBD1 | TGTGCCAGCAGCCAGGACAGGGGGAGCGAGCAGTTCTTC | CASSQDRGSEQFF
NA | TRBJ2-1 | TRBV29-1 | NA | TGCAGCGTTGACCTAGCCGCCCGGAACGAGCAGTTCTTC | CSVDLAARNEQFF
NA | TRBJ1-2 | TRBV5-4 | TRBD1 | TGTGCCAGCAGCTTGGCCCCGGACAGGGCGGGAGGCTACACCTTC | CASSLAPDRAGGYTF